These T cell receptor beta chains were read from a single sample in a study of blood T cell repertoires in COVID-19. TCRdb's copy holds only in-frame clones and misses some; the assay was immunoSEQ multiplex PCR. This table holds more than 200,000 clones, approximately 86% found once. Sequenced material: peripheral blood. Receptors were obtained from an elderly man with acute or convalescent COVID-19. Each CDR3 is given with its conserved first and last residue. A D gene is named only where the DNA matches it firmly. Clone size is given for some rows only: seen once, a few or many times, or a class if the clone is expanded.

clone_size,cdr3_length,d_call,v_call,j_call,cdr3_nt,cdr3_aa
NA,14,TRBD1,TRBV18,TRBJ2-5,TGTGCCAGCTCAAAGGGACAGATCCAAGAGACCCAGTACTTC,CASSKGQIQETQYF
NA,19,TRBD2,TRBV4-2,TRBJ2-4,TGTGCCAGCAGCCAAGATCCAGCTAGCGGGAGCGGGGCCAAAAACATTCAGTACTTC,CASSQDPASGSGAKNIQYF
NA,15,NA,TRBV7-2,TRBJ1-6,TGTGCCAGCAGCTTACCTCGTCGCGATAATTCACCCCTCCACTTT,CASSLPRRDNSPLHF
NA,14,TRBD2,TRBV7-2,TRBJ2-5,TGTGCCAGCAGCTTAAGCGGGGGGCGAGAGACCCAGTACTTC,CASSLSGGRETQYF
few,15,NA,TRBV3-1/TRBV3-2,TRBJ1-6,TGTGCCAGCAGCCAAGACAACAGGGCCGATTCACCCCTCCACTTT,CASSQDNRADSPLHF
once,15,NA,TRBV7-6,TRBJ2-3,TGTGCCAGCAGCTTGAACGTGGGCTCCACAGATACGCAGTATTTT,CASSLNVGSTDTQYF
NA,14,NA,TRBV9,TRBJ1-4,TGTGCCAGCAGCGTAGCCGCAACTAATGAAAAACTGTTTTTT,CASSVAATNEKLFF
NA,16,TRBD2,TRBV6-5,TRBJ2-7,TGTGCCAGCAGTTACTCGTCTAGCGGGGTAACCTACGAGCAGTACTTC,CASSYSSSGVTYEQYF
NA,14,NA,TRBV24-1,TRBJ1-2,TGTGCCACCCCCCCTCATCAGGGGAACTATGGCTACACCTTC,CATPPHQGNYGYTF
once,14,TRBD1,TRBV6-2/TRBV6-3,TRBJ1-5,TGTGCCAGCAGCCGGGACAGCTCACGCCAGCCCCAGCATTTT,CASSRDSSRQPQHF
NA,14,TRBD1,TRBV14,TRBJ1-1,TGTGCCAGCAGCCAAGGCAGGGGGAGCACTGAAGCTTTCTTT,CASSQGRGSTEAFF
NA,15,NA,TRBV28,TRBJ2-2,TGTGCCAGCAGTTCATTCGGGGCGAACACCGGGGAGCTGTTTTTT,CASSSFGANTGELFF
NA,14,TRBD1,TRBV29-1,TRBJ2-1,TGCAGCGTCGTCCGGGACAGGGACTACAATGAGCAGTTCTTC,CSVVRDRDYNEQFF
NA,13,TRBD1,TRBV6-5,TRBJ1-5,TGTGCCAGCAACCTGGACAGGGACCAGCCCCAGCATTTT,CASNLDRDQPQHF
NA,15,TRBD2,TRBV7-2,TRBJ2-1,TGTGCCAGCAGCTCGAATAGCGGGAGTCGAAATGAGCAGTTCTTC,CASSSNSGSRNEQFF
NA,15,TRBD2,TRBV28,TRBJ2-7,TGTGCCAGCAGTTTCCCTGGGACTAGCATCTACGAGCAGTACTTC,CASSFPGTSIYEQYF
NA,15,NA,TRBV5-1,TRBJ1-4,TGCGCCAGCAGCTTAGGGGCAGCAACTAATGAAAAACTGTTTTTT,CASSLGAATNEKLFF
NA,15,TRBD1,TRBV19,TRBJ2-7,TGTGCCAGTAGTCCCCGGACAGGGGCCCCCTACGAGCAGTACTTC,CASSPRTGAPYEQYF
NA,15,TRBD1,TRBV4-3,TRBJ2-3,TGCGCCAGCAGCCAGTTTTCAGGGGGCGCAGATACGCAGTATTTT,CASSQFSGGADTQYF
NA,15,NA,TRBV19,TRBJ2-3,TGTGCCAGTAGTATAGCCCCCGCGGCACCAGATACGCAGTATTTT,CASSIAPAAPDTQYF
NA,14,NA,TRBV18,TRBJ2-7,TGTGCCAGCTCACCGGAGACAGGCTCCTACGAGCAGTACTTC,CASSPETGSYEQYF
NA,15,TRBD1,TRBV19,TRBJ1-5,TGTGCCAGTAGTATGCAGGGGGTGAGAAATCAGCCCCAGCATTTT,CASSMQGVRNQPQHF
NA,15,TRBD1,TRBV6-1,TRBJ2-7,TGTGCCAGCAGTGAAGGGACAGGGGGGGTCTACGAGCAGTACTTC,CASSEGTGGVYEQYF
NA,14,TRBD1,TRBV5-1,TRBJ1-6,TGCGCCAGCTCGCCGGGACAGGGGAATTCACCCCTCCACTTT,CASSPGQGNSPLHF
once,13,TRBD1,TRBV19,TRBJ1-1,TGTGCCAGTAGTACAGGGGGCTACACTGAAGCTTTCTTT,CASSTGGYTEAFF
NA,16,TRBD2,TRBV5-4,TRBJ2-3,TGTGCCAGCAGCGTGGCAGGGACTAGATCCACAGATACGCAGTATTTT,CASSVAGTRSTDTQYF
NA,15,NA,TRBV6-5,TRBJ2-7,TGTGCCAGCAGCTCACAGGGCCTGCCCTCCTACGAGCAGTACTTC,CASSSQGLPSYEQYF
NA,12,NA,TRBV28,TRBJ2-7,TGTGCCAGCAGTTCTGGACAGTACGAGCAGTACTTC,CASSSGQYEQYF
NA,12,NA,TRBV12-3/TRBV12-4,TRBJ1-2,TGTGCCAGCAGTTTTCGGAACTATGGCTACACCTTC,CASSFRNYGYTF
NA,14,TRBD1,TRBV10-3,TRBJ2-7,TGTGCCGTCGCCGGGACAGGGGTTTCCTACGAGCAGTACTTC,CAVAGTGVSYEQYF
NA,12,NA,TRBV28,TRBJ1-5,TGTGCCAGCAGTTTGAGGCATGGGCCCCAGCATTTT,CASSLRHGPQHF
NA,12,TRBD1,TRBV28,TRBJ2-3,TGTGCCAGCAGTTCCAGGCAAGGACAGGGGTATTTT,CASSSRQGQGYF
NA,17,TRBD2,TRBV4-2,TRBJ2-1,TGTGCCAGCAGCCAAGCTTGGGGATTTGCGGGGGGGAATGAGCAGTTCTTC,CASSQAWGFAGGNEQFF
NA,14,TRBD1,TRBV7-2,TRBJ2-7,TGTGCCAGCAGAAATCAGGGACAGTACTACGAGCAGTACTTC,CASRNQGQYYEQYF
once,16,TRBD2,TRBV5-6,TRBJ2-3,TGTGCCAGCAGCCTGACTAGCGGGGGACGGACAGATACGCAGTATTTT,CASSLTSGGRTDTQYF
once,15,NA,TRBV4-1,TRBJ1-2,TGCGCCAGCTCCCTGTTAGGAGTTACTAACTATGGCTACACCTTC,CASSLLGVTNYGYTF
NA,16,TRBD2,TRBV4-1,TRBJ2-7,TGCGCCAGCAGCCCCGGAAGTACTAGCGTCTCCTACGAGCAGTACTTC,CASSPGSTSVSYEQYF
NA,13,TRBD2,TRBV7-2,TRBJ2-7,TGTGCCAGCAGCTTTAGCGGGAGCTACGAGCAGTACTTC,CASSFSGSYEQYF
NA,15,TRBD1,TRBV5-1,TRBJ2-7,TGCGCCAGCAGCTTGGATGGGACAGTCGCCTACGAGCAGTACTTC,CASSLDGTVAYEQYF
NA,15,TRBD1,TRBV5-4,TRBJ2-5,TGTGCCAGCAGCTTGGGGACAGGGGGTCAGAAGACCCAGTACTTC,CASSLGTGGQKTQYF
NA,17,NA,TRBV5-4,TRBJ2-1,TGTGCCAGCAGCTTCGGGTCCCTTAGAAGCTCCTACAATGAGCAGTTCTTC,CASSFGSLRSSYNEQFF
NA,14,NA,TRBV3-1/TRBV3-2,TRBJ1-4,TGTGCCAGCAGCCAGGGGGCGACTAATGAAAAACTGTTTTTT,CASSQGATNEKLFF